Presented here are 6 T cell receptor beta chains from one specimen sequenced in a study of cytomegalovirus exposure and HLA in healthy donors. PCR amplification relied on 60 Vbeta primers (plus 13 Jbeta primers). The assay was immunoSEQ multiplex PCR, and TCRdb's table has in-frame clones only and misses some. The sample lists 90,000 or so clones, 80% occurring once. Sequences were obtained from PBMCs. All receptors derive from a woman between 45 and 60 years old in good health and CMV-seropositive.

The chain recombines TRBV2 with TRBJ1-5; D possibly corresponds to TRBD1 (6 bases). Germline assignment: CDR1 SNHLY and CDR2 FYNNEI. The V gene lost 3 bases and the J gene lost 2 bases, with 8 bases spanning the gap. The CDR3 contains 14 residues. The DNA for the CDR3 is TGTGCCAGCAGTGACAGGGGTGGCAATCAGCCCCAGCATTTT. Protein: CASSDRGGNQPQHF.

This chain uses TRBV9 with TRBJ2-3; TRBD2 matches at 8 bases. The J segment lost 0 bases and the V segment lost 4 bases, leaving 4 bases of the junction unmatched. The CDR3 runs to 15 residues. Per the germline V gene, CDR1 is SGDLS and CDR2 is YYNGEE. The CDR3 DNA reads TGTGCCAGCAGCCCCCGGGGGGGGAGCACAGATACGCAGTATTTT. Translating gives CASSPRGGSTDTQYF.

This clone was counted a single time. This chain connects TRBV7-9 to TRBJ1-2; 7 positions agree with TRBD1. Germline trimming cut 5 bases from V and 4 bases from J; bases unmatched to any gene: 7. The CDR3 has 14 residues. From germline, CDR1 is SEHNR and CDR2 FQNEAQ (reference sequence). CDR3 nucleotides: TGTGCCAGCAGCATAAGACAGGGAATCTATGGCTACACCTTC. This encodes CASSIRQGIYGYTF.

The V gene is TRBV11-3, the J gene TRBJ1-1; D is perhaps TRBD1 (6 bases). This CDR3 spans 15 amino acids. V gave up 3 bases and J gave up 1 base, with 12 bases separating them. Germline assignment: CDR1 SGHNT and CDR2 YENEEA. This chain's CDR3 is CASSFDRDKNTEAFF. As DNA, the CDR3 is TGTGCCAGCAGCTTTGACCGGGACAAGAACACTGAAGCTTTCTTT.

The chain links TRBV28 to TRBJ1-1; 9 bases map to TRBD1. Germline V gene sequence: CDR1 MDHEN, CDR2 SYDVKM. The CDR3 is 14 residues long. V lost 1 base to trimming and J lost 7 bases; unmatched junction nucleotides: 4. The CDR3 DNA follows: TGTGCCAGCAGTTTATACAGGGGGCGGAGTGAAGCTTTCTTT. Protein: CASSLYRGRSEAFF.

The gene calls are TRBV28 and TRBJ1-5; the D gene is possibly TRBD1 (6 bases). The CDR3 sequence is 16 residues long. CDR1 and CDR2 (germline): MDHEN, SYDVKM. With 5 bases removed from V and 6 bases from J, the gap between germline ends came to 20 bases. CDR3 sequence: CASSPPLGAKRQPQHF. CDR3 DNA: TGTGCCAGCAGTCCACCCCTGGGGGCAAAGCGTCAGCCCCAGCATTTT.